One T cell receptor (beta chain) is described in this entry. Germline lookup yields CDR1 LGHNA and CDR2 YSLEER. With 4 bases clipped from V and 3 bases from J, the junction kept 8 bases outside the gene matches. The CDR3 runs to 15 residues. This specimen belongs to a study of blood T cell repertoires in COVID-19. Study overall: Material from acute and convalescent COVID-19 was sourced from the United States, Italy and Spain.

Per the original methods: It was from reference gene primer amplification that nucleated cell counts were estimated. The method was immunoSEQ multiplex PCR; TCRdb's version includes in-frame clones alone and lacks a portion of them. The DNA gave D and trimming, while V, J and clone size come from that table. The profile shows nearly 110,000 clones, 70% to 90% of them singletons. This chain uses TRBV4-3 with TRBJ1-2, with 7 bases fitting TRBD1. Material: peripheral blood. This receptor was taken from a man aged 45-65 years with active or convalescent COVID-19. CDR3 sequence reads: CASSRNWDSHYGYTF. DNA of the CDR3: TGCGCCAGCAGCCGTAATTGGGACAGCCACTATGGCTACACCTTC.